This note documents a single TCR beta chain sequence. Time point reported: baseline, week 1 (first vaccination visit). The treatment is: pre-vaccination baseline after standard-of-care therapy. This sample stems from a study of a mutant IDH1 vaccine in newly diagnosed glioma. Whole-study context: Patients were pretreated with radiotherapy, temozolomide, or both, mostly both.

The assay was immunoSEQ multiplex PCR, and TCRdb's table has in-frame clones only and misses some. The data hold tens of thousands of clones, with about 80% observed a single time. Trimming shortened V by 1 base and J by 7 bases, and 14 bases separated the two germline ends. The germline gives CDR1 GTSNPN, CDR2 SVGIG (reference sequence). The CDR3 runs 15 residues. The source is a man between 35 and 55 years old with glioma. Some clones in this sample may be carry-over from other donors' samples. J is TRBJ1-6 and V is TRBV30; D might be TRBD1 (6 bases). The starting material was PBMCs, obtained from a glioma patient treated with radiotherapy, temozolomide or both. In nucleotides, the CDR3 is TGTGCCTGGAGTGACCAGGGGTTGGTGAATTCACCCCTCCACTTT. Amino acids: CAWSDQGLVNSPLHF.